These 10 T cell receptor beta chains originate from one sample sequenced in a study of somatic mutations in cytotoxic T cells in rheumatoid arthritis. Repertoires were generated with immunoSEQ multiplex PCR, while TCRdb's copy carries only in-frame clones and drops some. The repertoire includes some 8,700 clones, 60% to 80% of them detected once, and roughly two fifths sits in the top ten. Source material: CD8+ T cells sorted from blood. The receptor source for this set is an adult with rheumatoid arthritis.

This chain connects TRBV18 to TRBJ2-2, with 10 nucleotides matching TRBD2. V was pared by 3 bases and J by 2 bases, with 6 bases of the junction left unmatched. The CDR3 has 17 residues. Germline-derived CDR1 and CDR2 are KGHSH and LQKENI. In nucleotides, the CDR3 is TGTGCCAGCTCACCGGGGCTAGCGGGGGCCAACACCGGGGAGCTGTTTTTT. Its protein product is CASSPGLAGANTGELFF. Filled out from reference TRBV18 and TRBJ2-2, the complete variable domain reads NAGVMQNPRHLVRRRGQEARLRCSPMKGHSHVYWYRQLPEEGLKFMVYLQKENIIDESGMPKERFSAEFPKEGPSILRIQQVVRGDSAAYFCASSPGLAGANTGELFFGEGSRLTVL.

V gene TRBV2 combines with J gene TRBJ1-2, with D possibly TRBD1 on 5 matching bases. This CDR3 has 12 amino acids. The germline V and J ends were trimmed by 5 bases and 8 bases, with 12 bases remaining between them. Germline values: CDR1 SNHLY, CDR2 FYNNEI. CDR3 DNA: TGTGCCAGCAGTTCAGGGATAGAGGGCTACACCTTC. Protein sequence: CASSSGIEGYTF.

The chain has TRBV28 and TRBJ2-7; 10 positions match TRBD2. This CDR3 has 18 residues. V shed 5 bases, J shed 7 bases, and the junction held 20 bases outside the gene matches. Germline CDR1 reads MDHEN; CDR2 reads SYDVKM. This chain's CDR3 is CASSLALGTSETEGEQYF. CDR3 DNA: TGTGCCAGCAGTCTGGCCCTCGGGACTAGCGAGACGGAAGGAGAGCAGTACTTC.

The chain carries TRBV14 and TRBJ2-5, with 9 bases identical to TRBD1. The CDR3 has 16 residues. Losses at the gene ends were 6 bases for V and 1 base for J; bases not matched to a gene: 9. Germline V gene lookup returns CDR1 SGHDN and CDR2 FVKESK. CDR3 sequence: CASRGRGQGSQETQYF. In DNA, the CDR3 is TGTGCCAGCAGGGGACGGGGACAGGGAAGCCAAGAGACCCAGTACTTC.

V gene TRBV7-9 combines with J gene TRBJ2-7; unclear D gene. Germline assignment: CDR1 SEHNR and CDR2 FQNEAQ (reference sequence). CDR3 size: 13 residues. The ends were cut back, 5 bases at V and 4 bases at J, with 12 bases in the middle. CDR3 region: CASSAPTNYEQYF. CDR3 nucleotide sequence: TGTGCCAGCAGCGCACCGACAAATTACGAGCAGTACTTC.

CDR3 sequence reads: CASSLAGELFF. In DNA form, the CDR3 reads TGTGCCAGCAGTTTGGCCGGGGAGCTGTTTTTT. The chain employs TRBV27 and TRBJ2-2; D gene ambiguous. This CDR3 is 11 amino acids long. Per the germline V gene, CDR1 is MNHEY and CDR2 is SMNVEV (reference sequence). Trimming took off 3 bases at V and 6 bases at J, with 2 bases between the two ends.

This chain links TRBV27 with TRBJ2-1; a possible D gene is TRBD2 (6 bases). The CDR3 extends over 15 amino acids. CDR1 MNHEY and CDR2 SMNVEV come from the germline V gene (reference sequence). Deletions cut 4 bases from V and 4 bases from J, with 14 bases between. In DNA form, the CDR3 reads TGTGCCAGCAGTTCCGGGTCAAGCGGGTACAATGAGCAGTTCTTC. This encodes CASSSGSSGYNEQFF.

The V call is TRBV7-9, the J call TRBJ2-3; no firm D call. Trimming left V 4 bases short and J 0 bases short, with 14 bases between. The germline V gene has CDR1 SEHNR and CDR2 FQNEAQ (reference sequence). This CDR3 has 16 amino acids. CDR3 region: CASSSATDSSTDTQYF. As DNA, the CDR3 is TGTGCCAGCAGCTCAGCAACAGACTCTAGCACAGATACGCAGTATTTT.

This clone was counted a single time. The chain has TRBV7-9 and TRBJ1-2, with 8 positions matching TRBD1. The CDR3 contains 17 residues. With 5 bases clipped from V and 7 bases from J, the junction kept 18 bases outside the gene matches. CDR1 and CDR2 from the germline V gene are SEHNR and FQNEAQ (reference sequence). CDR3 sequence (DNA): TGTGCCAGCAGCCGAGTCCGACAGGGGATAAGTTTGGCTGGCTACACCTTC. Its protein product is CASSRVRQGISLAGYTF. The full variable domain, its missing parts supplied by reference TRBV7-9 and TRBJ1-2, is DTGVSQNPRHKITKRGQNVTFRCDPISEHNRLYWYRQTLGQGPEFLTYFQNEAQLEKSRLLSDRFSAERPKGSFSTLEIQRTEQGDSAMYLCASSRVRQGISLAGYTFGSGTRLTVV.

V usage is TRBV13 and J usage is TRBJ2-1; D gene ambiguous. Between the trimmed V and J ends, which lost 4 bases and 8 bases, there was a span of 9 bases. Germline lookup yields CDR1 PRHDT and CDR2 FYEKMQ (reference sequence). The CDR3 totals 12 residues. The CDR3, as DNA: TGTGCCAGCAGCTCGATTTACGATGAGCAGTTCTTC. Translation: CASSSIYDEQFF.